This T cell receptor (beta chain) emerged from a study of response to subunit inactivated influenza vaccine. Study-level points and caveats: Each seasonal influenza vaccination, the authors suggested, recruits few new T cells.

TCRdb called the RT-PCR reads again in MiXCR, with one record for every CDR3 protein. The sample records 150,000 or so distinct CDR3 sequences, approximately 12% being singletons. The CDR3 runs 14 residues. Losses at the gene ends were 4 bases for V and 13 bases for J; bases not matched to a gene: 9. Germline lookup yields CDR1 MRHNA and CDR2 SNTAGT. This clonotype was counted only a few times. Its antigen is not known. The genes are TRBV6-4 and TRBJ2-1; 11 nucleotides line up with TRBD2. Material: CD8+ T cells sorted from PBMCs, obtained approximately 25 months after vaccination. The receptor was derived from a man aged 50 to 69 who received an inactivated influenza vaccine. For the CDR3, the DNA is TGTGCCAGCAGTGTGGGCCTAGCGGGAGGACCTCAGTTCTTC. Protein sequence: CASSVGLAGGPQFF.